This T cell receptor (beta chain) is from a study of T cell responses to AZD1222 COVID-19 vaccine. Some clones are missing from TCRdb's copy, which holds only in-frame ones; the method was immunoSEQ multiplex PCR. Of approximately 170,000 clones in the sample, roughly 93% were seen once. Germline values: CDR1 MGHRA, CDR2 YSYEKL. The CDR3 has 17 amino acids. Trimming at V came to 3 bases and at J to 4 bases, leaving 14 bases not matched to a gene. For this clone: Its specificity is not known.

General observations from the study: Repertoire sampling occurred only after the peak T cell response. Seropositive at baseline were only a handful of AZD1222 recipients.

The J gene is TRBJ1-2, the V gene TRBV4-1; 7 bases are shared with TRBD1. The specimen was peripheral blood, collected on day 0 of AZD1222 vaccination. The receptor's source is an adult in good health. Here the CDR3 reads CASSHGQAHPFFYGYTF. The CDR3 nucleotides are TGCGCCAGCAGCCACGGACAGGCGCACCCTTTTTTCTATGGCTACACCTTC.